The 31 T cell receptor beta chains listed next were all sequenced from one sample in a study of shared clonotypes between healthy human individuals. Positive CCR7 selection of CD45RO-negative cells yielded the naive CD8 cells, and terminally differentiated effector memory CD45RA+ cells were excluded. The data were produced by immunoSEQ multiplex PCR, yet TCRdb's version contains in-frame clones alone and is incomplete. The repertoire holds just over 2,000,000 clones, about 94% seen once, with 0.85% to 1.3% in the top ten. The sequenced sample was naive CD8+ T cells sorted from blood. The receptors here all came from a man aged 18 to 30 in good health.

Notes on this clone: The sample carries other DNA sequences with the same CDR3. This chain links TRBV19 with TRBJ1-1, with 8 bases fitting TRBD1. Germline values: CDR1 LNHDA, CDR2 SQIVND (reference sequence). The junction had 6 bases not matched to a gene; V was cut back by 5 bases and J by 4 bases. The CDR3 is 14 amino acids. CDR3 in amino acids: CASSPWTGRTEAFF. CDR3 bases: TGTGCCAGTAGTCCCTGGACAGGGCGCACTGAAGCTTTCTTT. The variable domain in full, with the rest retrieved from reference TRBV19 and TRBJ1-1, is DGGITQSPKYLFRKEGQNVTLSCEQNLNHDAMYWYRQDPGQGLRLIYYSQIVNDFQKGDIAEGYSVSREKKESFPLTVTSAQKNPTAFYLCASSPWTGRTEAFFGQGTRLTVV.

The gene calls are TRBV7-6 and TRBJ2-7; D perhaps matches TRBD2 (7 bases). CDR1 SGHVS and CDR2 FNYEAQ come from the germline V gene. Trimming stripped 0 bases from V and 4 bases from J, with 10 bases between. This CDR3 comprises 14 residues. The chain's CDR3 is CASSLARGGYEQYF. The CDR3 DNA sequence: TGTGCCAGCAGCTTAGCGAGGGGGGGATACGAGCAGTACTTC.

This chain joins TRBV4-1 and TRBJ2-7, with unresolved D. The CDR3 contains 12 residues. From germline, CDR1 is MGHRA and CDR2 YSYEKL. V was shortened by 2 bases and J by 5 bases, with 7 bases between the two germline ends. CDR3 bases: TGCGCCAGCAGCCAAAGTGGGAACGAGCAGTACTTC. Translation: CASSQSGNEQYF.

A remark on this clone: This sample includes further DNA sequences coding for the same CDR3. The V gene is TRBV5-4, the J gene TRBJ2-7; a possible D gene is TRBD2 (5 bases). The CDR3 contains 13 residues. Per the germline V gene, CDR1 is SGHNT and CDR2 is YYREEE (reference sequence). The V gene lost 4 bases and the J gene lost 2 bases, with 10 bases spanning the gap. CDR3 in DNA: TGTGCCAGCAGCCCCGGACTCGCCTACGAGCAGTACTTC. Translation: CASSPGLAYEQYF.

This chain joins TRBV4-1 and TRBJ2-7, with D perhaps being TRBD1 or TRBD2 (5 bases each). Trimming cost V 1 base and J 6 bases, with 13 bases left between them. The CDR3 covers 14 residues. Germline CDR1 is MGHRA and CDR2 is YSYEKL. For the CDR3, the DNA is TGCGCCAGCAGCCAAGGGGGGTCGAGCGCCGAGCAGTACTTC. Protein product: CASSQGGSSAEQYF.

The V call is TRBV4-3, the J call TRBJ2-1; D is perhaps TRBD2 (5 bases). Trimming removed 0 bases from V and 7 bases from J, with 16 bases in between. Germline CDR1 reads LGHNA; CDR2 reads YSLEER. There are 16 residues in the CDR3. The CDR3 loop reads CASSQDGLSSVNEQFF. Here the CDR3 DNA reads TGCGCCAGCAGCCAAGACGGCCTCAGTAGCGTAAATGAGCAGTTCTTC.

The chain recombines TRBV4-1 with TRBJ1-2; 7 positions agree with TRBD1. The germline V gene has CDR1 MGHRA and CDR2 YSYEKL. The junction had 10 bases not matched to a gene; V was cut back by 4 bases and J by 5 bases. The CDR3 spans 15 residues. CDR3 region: CASSPGTASQYGYTF. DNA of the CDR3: TGCGCCAGCAGCCCAGGGACAGCCTCTCAATATGGCTACACCTTC.

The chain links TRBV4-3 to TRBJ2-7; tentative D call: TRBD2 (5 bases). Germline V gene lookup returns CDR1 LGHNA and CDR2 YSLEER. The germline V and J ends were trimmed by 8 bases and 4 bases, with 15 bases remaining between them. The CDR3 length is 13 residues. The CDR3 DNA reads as TGCGCCAGCGGACTCGGAGTCGGGTACGAGCAGTACTTC. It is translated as CASGLGVGYEQYF.

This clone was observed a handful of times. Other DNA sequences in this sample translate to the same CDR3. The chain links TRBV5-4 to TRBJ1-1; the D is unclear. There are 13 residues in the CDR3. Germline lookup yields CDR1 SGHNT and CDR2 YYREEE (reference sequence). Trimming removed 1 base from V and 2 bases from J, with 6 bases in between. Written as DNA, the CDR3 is TGTGCCAGCAGCTTGTGGGGTAACACTGAAGCTTTCTTT. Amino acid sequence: CASSLWGNTEAFF.

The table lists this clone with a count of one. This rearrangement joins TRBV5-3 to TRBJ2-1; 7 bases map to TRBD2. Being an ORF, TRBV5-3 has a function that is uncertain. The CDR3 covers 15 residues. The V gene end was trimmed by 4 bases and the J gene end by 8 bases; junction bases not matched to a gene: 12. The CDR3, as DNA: TGTGCCAGAAGCCCGGGGTGCGGGAGAGGGGATGAGCAGTTCTTC. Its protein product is CARSPGCGRGDEQFF.

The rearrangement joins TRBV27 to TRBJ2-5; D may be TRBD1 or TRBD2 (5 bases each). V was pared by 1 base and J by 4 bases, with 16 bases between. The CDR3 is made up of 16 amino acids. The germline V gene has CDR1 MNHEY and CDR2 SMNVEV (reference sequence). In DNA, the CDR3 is TGTGCCAGCAGTTTATTGACCCCCTCGGGACGAGAGACCCAGTACTTC. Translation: CASSLLTPSGRETQYF.

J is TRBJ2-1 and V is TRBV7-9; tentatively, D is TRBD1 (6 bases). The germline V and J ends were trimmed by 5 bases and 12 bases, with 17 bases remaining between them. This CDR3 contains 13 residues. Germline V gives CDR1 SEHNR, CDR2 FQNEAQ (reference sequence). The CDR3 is CASSPEIRDMQFF. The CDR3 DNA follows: TGTGCCAGCAGCCCAGAAATTCGGGACATGCAGTTCTTC.

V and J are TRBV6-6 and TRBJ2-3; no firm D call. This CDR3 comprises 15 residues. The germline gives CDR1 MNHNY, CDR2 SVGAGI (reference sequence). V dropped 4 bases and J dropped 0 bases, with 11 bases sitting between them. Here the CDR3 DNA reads TGTGCCAGCAGTTCCCACGACGGAAGCACAGATACGCAGTATTTT. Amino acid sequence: CASSSHDGSTDTQYF.

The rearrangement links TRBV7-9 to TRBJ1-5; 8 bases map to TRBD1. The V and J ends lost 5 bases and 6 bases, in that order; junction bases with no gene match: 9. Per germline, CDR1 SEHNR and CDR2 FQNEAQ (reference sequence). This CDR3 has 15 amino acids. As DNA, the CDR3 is TGTGCCAGCAGCGAAAAGGACAGGGAAAGTCAGCCCCAGCATTTT. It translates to CASSEKDRESQPQHF.

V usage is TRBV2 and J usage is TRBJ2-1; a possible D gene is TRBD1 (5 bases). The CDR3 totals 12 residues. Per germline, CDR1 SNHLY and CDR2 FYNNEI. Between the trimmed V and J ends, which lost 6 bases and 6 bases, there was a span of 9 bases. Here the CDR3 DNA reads TGTGCCAGCAGAGACAGTGTCAATGAGCAGTTCTTC. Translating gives CASRDSVNEQFF.

In nucleotides, the CDR3 is TGCGCCAGCAGCCAAGAAGGTTTGTCGGGACTAGCGAACACCGGGGAGCTGTTTTTT. It encodes CASSQEGLSGLANTGELFF. The V call is TRBV4-3, the J call TRBJ2-2, with 8 bases lining up with TRBD2. V gave up 0 bases and J gave up 0 bases; unmatched junction bases: 9. Germline loops: CDR1 LGHNA, CDR2 YSLEER. The CDR3 has 19 residues.

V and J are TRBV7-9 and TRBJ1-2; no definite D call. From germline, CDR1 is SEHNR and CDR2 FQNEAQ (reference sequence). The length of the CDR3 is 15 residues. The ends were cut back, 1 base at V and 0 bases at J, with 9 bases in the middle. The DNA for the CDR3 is TGTGCCAGCAGCTTAGAAAGAGGAGCTAACTATGGCTACACCTTC. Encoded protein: CASSLERGANYGYTF.

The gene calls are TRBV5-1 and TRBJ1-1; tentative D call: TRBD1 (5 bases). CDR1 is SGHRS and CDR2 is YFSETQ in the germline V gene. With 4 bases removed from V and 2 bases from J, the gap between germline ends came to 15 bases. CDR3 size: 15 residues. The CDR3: CASSLTPTANTEAFF. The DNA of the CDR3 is TGCGCCAGCAGCCTGACTCCGACAGCTAACACTGAAGCTTTCTTT.

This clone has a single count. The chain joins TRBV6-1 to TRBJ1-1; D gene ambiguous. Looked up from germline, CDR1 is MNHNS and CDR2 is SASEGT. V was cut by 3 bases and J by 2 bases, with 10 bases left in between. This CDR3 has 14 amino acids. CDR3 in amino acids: CASSDWTFNTEAFF. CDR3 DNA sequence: TGTGCCAGCAGTGACTGGACCTTTAACACTGAAGCTTTCTTT.

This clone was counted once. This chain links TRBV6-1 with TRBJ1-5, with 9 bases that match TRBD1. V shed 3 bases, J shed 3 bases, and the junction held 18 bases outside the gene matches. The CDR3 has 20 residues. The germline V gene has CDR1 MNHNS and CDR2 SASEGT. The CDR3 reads CASSDPEGQGGPDYNQPQHF. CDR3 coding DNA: TGTGCCAGCAGTGACCCCGAGGGACAGGGTGGACCCGATTACAATCAGCCCCAGCATTTT.

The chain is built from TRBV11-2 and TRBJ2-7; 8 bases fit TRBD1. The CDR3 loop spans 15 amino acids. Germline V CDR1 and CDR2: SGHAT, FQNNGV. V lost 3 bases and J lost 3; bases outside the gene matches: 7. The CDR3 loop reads CASSFGQGRYYEQYF. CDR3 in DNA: TGTGCCAGCAGCTTTGGACAGGGTCGGTACTACGAGCAGTACTTC.

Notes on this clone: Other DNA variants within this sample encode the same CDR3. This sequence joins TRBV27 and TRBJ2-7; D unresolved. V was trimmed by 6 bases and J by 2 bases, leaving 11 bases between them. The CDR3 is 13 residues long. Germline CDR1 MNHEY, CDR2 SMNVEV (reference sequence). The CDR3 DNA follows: TGTGCCAGCAGCCTTTTAGGGCCCTACGAGCAGTACTTC. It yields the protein CASSLLGPYEQYF.

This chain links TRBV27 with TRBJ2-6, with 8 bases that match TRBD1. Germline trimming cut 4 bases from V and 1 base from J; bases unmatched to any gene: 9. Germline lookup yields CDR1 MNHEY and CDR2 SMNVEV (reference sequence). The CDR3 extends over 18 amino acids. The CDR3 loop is CASSSPGQVLSGANVLTF. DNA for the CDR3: TGTGCCAGCAGTTCACCGGGACAGGTTCTTTCTGGGGCCAACGTCCTGACTTTC.

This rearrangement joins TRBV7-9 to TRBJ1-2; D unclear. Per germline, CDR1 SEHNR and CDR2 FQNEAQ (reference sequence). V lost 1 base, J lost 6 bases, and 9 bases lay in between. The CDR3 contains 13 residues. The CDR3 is CASSLDGHHGYTF. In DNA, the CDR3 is TGTGCCAGCAGCTTAGATGGGCATCATGGCTACACCTTC.

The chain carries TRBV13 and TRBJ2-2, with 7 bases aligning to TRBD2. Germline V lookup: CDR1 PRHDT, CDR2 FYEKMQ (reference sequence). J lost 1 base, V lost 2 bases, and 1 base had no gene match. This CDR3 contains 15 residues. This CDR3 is CASSLPSGNTGELFF. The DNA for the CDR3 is TGTGCCAGCAGCTTACCTAGCGGGAACACCGGGGAGCTGTTTTTT.

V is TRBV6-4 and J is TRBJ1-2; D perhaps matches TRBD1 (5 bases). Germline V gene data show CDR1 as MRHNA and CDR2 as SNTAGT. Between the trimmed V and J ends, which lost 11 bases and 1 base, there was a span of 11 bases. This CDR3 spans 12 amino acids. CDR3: CASWDYNYGYTF. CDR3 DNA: TGTGCCTCTTGGGACTATAACTATGGCTACACCTTC.

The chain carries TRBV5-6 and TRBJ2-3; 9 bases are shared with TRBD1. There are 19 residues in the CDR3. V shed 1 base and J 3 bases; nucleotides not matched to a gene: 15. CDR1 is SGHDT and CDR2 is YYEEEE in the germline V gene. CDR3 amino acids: CASSLIPPGQGFNTDTQYF. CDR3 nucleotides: TGTGCCAGCAGCTTGATTCCTCCGGGACAGGGTTTTAATACAGATACGCAGTATTTT. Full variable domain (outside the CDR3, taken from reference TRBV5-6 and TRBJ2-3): DAGVTQSPTHLIKTRGQQVTLRCSPKSGHDTVSWYQQALGQGPQFIFQYYEEEERQRGNFPDRFSGHQFPNYSSELNVNALLLGDSALYLCASSLIPPGQGFNTDTQYFGPGTRLTVL.

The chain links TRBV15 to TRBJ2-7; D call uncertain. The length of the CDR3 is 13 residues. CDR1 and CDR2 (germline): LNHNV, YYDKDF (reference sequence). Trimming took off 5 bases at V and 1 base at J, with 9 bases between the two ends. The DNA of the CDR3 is TGTGCCACCAGCCCGTATCCGTCCTACGAGCAGTACTTC. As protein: CATSPYPSYEQYF.

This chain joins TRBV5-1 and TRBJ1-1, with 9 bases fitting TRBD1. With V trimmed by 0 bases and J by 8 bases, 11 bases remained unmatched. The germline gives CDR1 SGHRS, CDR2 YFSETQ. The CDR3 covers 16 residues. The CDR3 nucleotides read TGCGCCAGCAGCTTGGATGGGACAGGGTTGCGTTTGGAAGCTTTCTTT. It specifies CASSLDGTGLRLEAFF.

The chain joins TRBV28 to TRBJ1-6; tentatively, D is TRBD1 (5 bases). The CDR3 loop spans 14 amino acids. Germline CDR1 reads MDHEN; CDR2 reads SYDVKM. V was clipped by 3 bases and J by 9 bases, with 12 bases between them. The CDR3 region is CASSFGSGASPLHF. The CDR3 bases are TGTGCCAGCAGTTTTGGTAGCGGGGCTTCACCCCTCCACTTT.

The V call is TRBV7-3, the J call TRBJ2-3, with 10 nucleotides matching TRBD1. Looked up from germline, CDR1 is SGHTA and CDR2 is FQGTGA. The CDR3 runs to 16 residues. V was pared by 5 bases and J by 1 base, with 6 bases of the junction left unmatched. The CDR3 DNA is TGTGCCAGCAGCCCAGACGGGACAGGGGGCACAGATACGCAGTATTTT. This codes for CASSPDGTGGTDTQYF. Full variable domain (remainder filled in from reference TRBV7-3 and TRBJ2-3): GAGVSQTPSNKVTEKGKYVELRCDPISGHTALYWYRQSLGQGPEFLIYFQGTGAADDSGLPNDRFFAVRPEGSVSTLKIQRTERGDSAVYLCASSPDGTGGTDTQYFGPGTRLTVL.